This T cell receptor (beta chain) was sequenced in a study of blood T cells in healthy people across ages. The sample holds a few counts of this clonotype. Its antigen is undetermined. The CDR3 consists of 17 residues. Germline CDR1 is SGDLS and CDR2 is YYNGEE. V trimming: 0 bases; J trimming: 3 bases; junction bases outside the gene matches: 8. Next came a second PCR, run for about 7 to 12 cycles, which used a sample-barcoded 5' primer along with a J-beta primer mix. TCRdb passed the 5' RACE reads through MiXCR, listing each CDR3 protein once. The repertoire consists of 1.4 million to 1.5 million distinct CDR3 sequences, with about 43% occurring once and the leading ten covering 7% to 9%. Broader study findings: The study regarded diversity estimates from one million T cells as underestimates.

The sample comprised blood. The receptor was isolated from a woman younger than 35 in good health. The J gene is TRBJ2-1, the V gene TRBV9, with 8 bases fitting TRBD2. The CDR3 loop reads CASSVALGSGVYNEQFF. In DNA, the CDR3 is TGTGCCAGCAGCGTAGCTTTGGGTAGCGGGGTCTACAATGAGCAGTTCTTC.